A single sample is the source of the 29 T cell receptor beta chains below, sequenced in a study of shared clonotypes between healthy human individuals. CD45RO-negative, CCR7-positively selected cells formed the naive CD8 fraction, excluding terminally differentiated effector memory CD45RA+ cells. Sequencing was performed with immunoSEQ multiplex PCR; in TCRdb, only in-frame clones are kept and a portion is missing. The sample shows about 870,000 clones, 85% to 95% of them seen only once. The sequencing sample was made of naive CD8+ T cells sorted from blood. The receptors stem from a man aged 25-40 years in good health.

The chain recombines TRBV15 with TRBJ2-7, with D possibly TRBD1 on 5 matching bases. Per the germline V gene, CDR1 is LNHNV and CDR2 is YYDKDF (reference sequence). The CDR3 loop spans 14 amino acids. V was shortened by 1 base and J by 0 bases, with 7 bases between the two germline ends. The CDR3 DNA reads TGTGCCACCAGCAGAGGTGACAGCTCCTACGAGCAGTACTTC. This sequence encodes CATSRGDSSYEQYF.

The CDR3 DNA reads TGTGCCAGCAGCTTAATGAATGAGCAGTTCTTC. Translated, it gives CASSLMNEQFF. The chain has TRBV11-2 and TRBJ2-1; no definite D call. CDR1 is SGHAT, CDR2 FQNNGV, per germline. CDR3 length: 11 amino acids. Trimming took 2 bases from V and 7 from J, leaving 3 bases between them.

The chain combines TRBV30 with TRBJ2-7; 11 bases agree with TRBD2. Germline V CDR1 and CDR2: GTSNPN, SVGIG (reference sequence). The J segment lost 2 bases and the V segment lost 7 bases, leaving 4 bases of the junction unmatched. The CDR3 consists of 13 residues. The CDR3 DNA is TGTGCCTTTAAACTAGCGGGAGCCTACGAGCAGTACTTC. Translation gives CAFKLAGAYEQYF.

The V gene is TRBV7-3, the J gene TRBJ2-1; 11 bases align to TRBD2. Unmatched junction bases numbered 4, after V lost 4 bases and J lost 5 bases. This CDR3 contains 15 residues. Germline values: CDR1 SGHTA, CDR2 FQGTGA. The CDR3 coding sequence is TGTGCCAGCAGCTCCGGGACTAGCGGTAACAATGAGCAGTTCTTC. Protein product: CASSSGTSGNNEQFF.

As for this clone: The sample contains more than one DNA sequence encoding this CDR3. V usage is TRBV7-9 and J usage is TRBJ2-7; TRBD1 agrees at 10 bases. Germline trimming cut 3 bases from V and 1 base from J; bases unmatched to any gene: 3. This CDR3 region has 15 residues. In germline, CDR1 is SEHNR, CDR2 FQNEAQ (reference sequence). The CDR3 protein is CASSFGTGASYEQYF. DNA of the CDR3: TGTGCCAGCAGCTTTGGGACAGGGGCTTCCTACGAGCAGTACTTC.

The chain is built from TRBV7-8 and TRBJ2-1, with TRBD1 identical over 9 bases. V lost 2 bases and J lost 7; bases outside the gene matches: 9. The germline V gene has CDR1 SGHVS and CDR2 FQNEAQ. The CDR3 spans 16 residues. DNA of the CDR3: TGTGCCAGCAGCTTATGGCGGACAGGGGAGATGAATGAGCAGTTCTTC. Its translation is CASSLWRTGEMNEQFF.

This clone was seen once. The rearrangement uses TRBV5-6 and TRBJ2-5; the D gene could be TRBD1 or TRBD2 (5 bases each). The CDR3 has 13 amino acids. Germline CDR1 SGHDT, CDR2 YYEEEE. Trimming stripped 5 bases from V and 1 base from J, with 9 bases between. The CDR3 DNA follows: TGTGCCAGCAGTACCGGGGCCCAAGAGACCCAGTACTTC. Translation: CASSTGAQETQYF.

The chain recombines TRBV15 with TRBJ1-1; D ambiguous. Looked up from germline, CDR1 is LNHNV and CDR2 is YYDKDF (reference sequence). The CDR3 runs to 13 residues. The V and J ends lost 5 bases and 1 base respectively, with 8 bases between them. This CDR3 is CATSLERNTEAFF. The DNA for the CDR3 is TGTGCCACCAGCCTCGAAAGGAACACTGAAGCTTTCTTT.

V usage is TRBV11-2 and J usage is TRBJ2-1; TRBD2 might be the D (6 bases). Germline loops: CDR1 SGHAT, CDR2 FQNNGV. V dropped 7 bases and J dropped 0 bases, with 13 bases sitting between them. CDR3 length: 15 amino acids. The CDR3 loop reads CASTAGRRSYNEQFF. The CDR3 region has the DNA TGTGCCAGCACCGCGGGGAGACGCTCCTACAATGAGCAGTTCTTC.

This sequence joins TRBV7-8 and TRBJ2-7; D remains unclear. The V gene's germline CDR1 is SGHVS and CDR2 FQNEAQ. This CDR3 is built from 15 residues. The V gene lost 5 bases and the J gene lost 0 bases, with 14 bases spanning the gap. The CDR3 nucleotides are TGTGCCAGCAGCCACACGCACAGTAGCTCCTACGAGCAGTACTTC. Translation gives CASSHTHSSSYEQYF.

The chain carries TRBV11-2 and TRBJ2-7; TRBD2 might be the D (5 bases). The V end was cut by 5 bases, the J end by 4 bases, with 15 bases between. The CDR3 is 14 amino acids. The germline V gene has CDR1 SGHAT and CDR2 FQNNGV. The CDR3 region is CASSLGDLAYEQYF. The CDR3 bases are TGTGCCAGCAGCCTCGGGGATCTGGCGTACGAGCAGTACTTC.

This clone was counted once. The DNA for the CDR3 is TGTGCCAGCAGTCCGGAGACAGGCATTACCTACGAGCAGTACTTC. The encoded protein is CASSPETGITYEQYF. J is TRBJ2-7 and V is TRBV6-5, with a weak D call TRBD1 (6 bases). Germline V gives CDR1 MNHEY, CDR2 SVGAGI. Deletions cut 5 bases from V and 2 bases from J, with 16 bases between. The CDR3 loop spans 15 amino acids.

The rearrangement joins TRBV5-8 to TRBJ2-2; no clear D gene. The ends were cut back, 3 bases at V and 0 bases at J, with 9 bases in the middle. The length of the CDR3 is 15 residues. Germline CDR1 SGHTS, CDR2 YDEGEE. CDR3 DNA: TGTGCCAGCAGCTCACTTACTACGAACACCGGGGAGCTGTTTTTT. Translation gives CASSSLTTNTGELFF.

This clone appeared once. The rearrangement links TRBV29-1 to TRBJ2-1, with 11 bases aligning to TRBD2. Trimming cost V 1 base and J 0 bases; bases outside gene matches: 5. The CDR3 has 17 amino acids. Germline V gene sequence: CDR1 SQVTM, CDR2 ANQGSEA. As DNA, the CDR3 is TGCAGCGTTGAAGGTCGGGGACTAGCGGACTCCTACAATGAGCAGTTCTTC. Translation: CSVEGRGLADSYNEQFF.

The V call is TRBV25-1, the J call TRBJ1-4; D gene uncertain. Germline-derived CDR1 and CDR2 are MGHDK and SYGVNS. With 6 bases removed from V and 7 bases from J, the gap between germline ends came to 15 bases. This CDR3 has 14 amino acids. The CDR3 loop reads CASSPSAGTEKLFF. In nucleotides, the CDR3 is TGTGCCAGCAGCCCAAGCGCAGGAACTGAAAAACTGTTTTTT.

The genes are TRBV7-2 and TRBJ2-7; 10 nucleotides align to TRBD2. The CDR3 consists of 15 residues. Trimming at V came to 5 bases and at J to 7 bases, leaving 11 bases not matched to a gene. Germline V gene lookup returns CDR1 SGHTA and CDR2 FQGNSA. The DNA for the CDR3 is TGTGCCAGCAGCCCTAGGAGCGGGAGGGCCTTAGAGCAGTACTTC. Its translation: CASSPRSGRALEQYF. Looking up the rest from reference TRBV7-2 and TRBJ2-7 gives the full variable domain: GAGVSQSPSNKVTEKGKDVELRCDPISGHTALYWYRQSLGQGLEFLIYFQGNSAPDKSGLPSDRFSAERTGGSVSTLTIQRTQQEDSAVYLCASSPRSGRALEQYFGPGTRLTVT.

The J gene is TRBJ2-7, the V gene TRBV11-2; 7 nucleotides agree with TRBD1. This CDR3 contains 12 residues. Losses at the gene ends were 6 bases for V and 9 bases for J; bases not matched to a gene: 8. Germline CDR1 and CDR2: SGHAT and FQNNGV. The CDR3 loop is CASRQQGLGQYF. The CDR3 DNA reads TGTGCCAGCAGACAACAGGGGCTAGGGCAGTACTTC.

The chain links TRBV27 to TRBJ2-7; D may correspond to TRBD1 or TRBD2 (5 bases each). This CDR3 is built from 15 residues. The germline CDR1 and CDR2 sequences are MNHEY and SMNVEV (reference sequence). V shed 3 bases and J shed 0 bases, with 12 bases lying between them. The CDR3 loop is CASSLATGASYEQYF. CDR3 coding DNA: TGTGCCAGCAGTTTGGCCACCGGGGCCTCCTACGAGCAGTACTTC.

The CDR3 sequence: CAISARTTDTQYF. Here the CDR3 DNA reads TGTGCCATCAGTGCTCGGACCACAGATACGCAGTATTTT. The chain couples TRBV10-3 to TRBJ2-3; D gene uncertain. CDR1 is ENHRY, CDR2 SYGVKD, per germline. The CDR3 consists of 13 residues. Trimming removed 4 bases at V and 2 bases at J, with 7 bases between.

J is TRBJ2-7 and V is TRBV7-9; a possible D gene is TRBD2 (6 bases). From germline, CDR1 is SEHNR and CDR2 FQNEAQ (reference sequence). The CDR3 length is 18 residues. Trimming left V 1 base short and J 6 bases short, with 25 bases between. The DNA of the CDR3 is TGTGCCAGCAGCTTAGTTTTTCTCCCGGGACTGGGACCTAGCGAGCAGTACTTC. Translating it yields CASSLVFLPGLGPSEQYF.

V and J are TRBV6-5 and TRBJ2-7, with a tentative D call TRBD2 (6 bases). CDR3 length: 14 amino acids. V was pared by 8 bases and J by 3 bases, with 17 bases between. Germline V CDR1 and CDR2: MNHEY, SVGAGI. CDR3 region: CASGTTRGGYEQYF. Written as DNA, the CDR3 is TGTGCCAGCGGAACGACTAGGGGTGGCTACGAGCAGTACTTC.

The chain joins TRBV18 to TRBJ1-1; D remains unclear. CDR1 and CDR2 from the germline V gene are KGHSH and LQKENI. The CDR3 covers 13 residues. V shed 6 bases and J shed 3 bases, with 11 bases lying between them. The CDR3 coding sequence is TGTGCCAGCTCCCCGGGAGGCCACACTGAAGCTTTCTTT. Protein sequence: CASSPGGHTEAFF.

This clone has just one count. The chain combines TRBV30 with TRBJ2-7; D uncertain. There are 13 residues in the CDR3. The V gene lost 4 bases and the J gene lost 0 bases, with 10 bases spanning the gap. The germline CDR1 and CDR2 sequences are GTSNPN and SVGIG (reference sequence). The CDR3 bases are TGTGCCTGGATTAGCCGAAGCTCCTACGAGCAGTACTTC. It specifies CAWISRSSYEQYF. Supplemented by reference TRBV30 and TRBJ2-7, the full variable domain reads SQTIHQWPATLVQPVGSPLSLECTVEGTSNPNLYWYRQAAGRGLQLLFYSVGIGQISSEVPQNLSASRPQDRQFILSSKKLLLSDSGFYLCAWISRSSYEQYFGPGTRLTVT.

CDR3 nucleotide sequence: TGTGCCATCTCAGGCAATCGGGGACAGCACACAGATACGCAGTATTTT. Amino acids: CAISGNRGQHTDTQYF. This chain connects TRBV10-3 to TRBJ2-3; 7 bases are shared with TRBD1. Trimming at V came to 8 bases and at J to 2 bases, leaving 13 bases not matched to a gene. This CDR3 has 16 residues. Germline V lookup: CDR1 ENHRY, CDR2 SYGVKD.

J is TRBJ2-7 and V is TRBV27; the D gene is possibly TRBD1 (6 bases). The germline CDR1 and CDR2 sequences are MNHEY and SMNVEV (reference sequence). The CDR3 is 15 residues long. V shed 0 bases and J shed 3 bases, with 12 bases lying between them. CDR3 in amino acids: CASSLSGGEIYEQYF. CDR3 bases: TGTGCCAGCAGTTTATCAGGGGGAGAAATCTACGAGCAGTACTTC.

The rearrangement joins TRBV11-3 to TRBJ2-1, with D perhaps matching TRBD2 (6 bases). This CDR3 is 13 amino acids long. Trimming removed 2 bases from V and 7 bases from J, with 9 bases in between. Germline V lookup: CDR1 SGHNT, CDR2 YENEEA. CDR3 region: CASSLHLANEQFF. As DNA, the CDR3 is TGTGCCAGCAGCTTACACCTAGCGAATGAGCAGTTCTTC. The complete variable domain, with remaining parts taken from reference TRBV11-3 and TRBJ2-1, reads EAGVVQSPRYKIIEKKQPVAFWCNPISGHNTLYWYLQNLGQGPELLIRYENEEAVDDSQLPKDRFSAERLKGVDSTLKIQPAELGDSAVYLCASSLHLANEQFFGPGTRLTVL.

The J gene is TRBJ2-7, the V gene TRBV7-9, with TRBD1 identical over 9 bases. The J segment lost 2 bases and the V segment lost 4 bases, leaving 6 bases of the junction unmatched. The CDR3 covers 15 residues. Germline CDR1 is SEHNR and CDR2 is FQNEAQ (reference sequence). For the CDR3, the DNA is TGTGCCAGCAGCTCCGGGACAGGGTCCCCCTACGAGCAGTACTTC. Protein sequence: CASSSGTGSPYEQYF.

The chain joins TRBV7-2 to TRBJ2-3, with TRBD1 matching 8 bases. CDR1 is SGHTA and CDR2 is FQGNSA in the germline V gene. J was trimmed by 2 bases and V by 5 bases; bases with no gene match: 6. The CDR3 runs 15 residues. CDR3 protein: CASSQGAGNTDTQYF. CDR3 coding DNA: TGTGCCAGCAGCCAGGGGGCGGGAAACACAGATACGCAGTATTTT.

The rearrangement links TRBV29-1 to TRBJ2-1; 9 bases line up with TRBD1. The junction had 5 bases not matched to a gene; V was cut back by 2 bases and J by 9 bases. The CDR3 is 13 residues long. The germline CDR1 and CDR2 sequences are SQVTM and ANQGSEA. DNA for the CDR3: TGCAGCGTTGAAATGGGGACAGGGATTGAGCAGTTCTTC. Protein sequence: CSVEMGTGIEQFF.